This T cell receptor (beta chain) was identified in a study of Graves' ophthalmopathy and Graves' hyperthyroidism. Study outcomes and limitations: A model of 13 signatures distinguished ophthalmopathy from stable hyperthyroidism at around 91% sensitivity and approximately 81% specificity.

Scientists amplified the TCR beta CDR3 regions from RNA transcripts. Amplification began with first-round RT-PCR using HTBI primers, then second-round multiplex PCR was performed. Using its own MiXCR run on the multiplex PCR reads, TCRdb lists one record per CDR3 protein. The repertoire includes more than 300,000 distinct CDR3 sequences, about a sixth of them detected once, and 2.4% sits in the top ten. The CDR3 contains 14 residues. Deletions cut 5 bases from V and 5 bases from J, with 16 bases between. Per the germline V gene, CDR1 is MNHEY and CDR2 is SVGEGT. The authors isolated PBMCs from over 7.5 ml of fresh peripheral blood. In regard to this clonotype: As yet, its antigen is unknown.

This sequence was found in an adult woman with stable Graves' hyperthyroidism. This chain uses TRBV6-2 or TRBV6-3 with TRBJ2-7; the D gene could be TRBD1 or TRBD2 (6 bases each). Sequencing used peripheral blood. The CDR3 loop is CASSPRDGGDEQYF. The CDR3, as DNA: TGTGCCAGCAGTCCCAGGGACGGGGGCGACGAGCAGTACTTC.